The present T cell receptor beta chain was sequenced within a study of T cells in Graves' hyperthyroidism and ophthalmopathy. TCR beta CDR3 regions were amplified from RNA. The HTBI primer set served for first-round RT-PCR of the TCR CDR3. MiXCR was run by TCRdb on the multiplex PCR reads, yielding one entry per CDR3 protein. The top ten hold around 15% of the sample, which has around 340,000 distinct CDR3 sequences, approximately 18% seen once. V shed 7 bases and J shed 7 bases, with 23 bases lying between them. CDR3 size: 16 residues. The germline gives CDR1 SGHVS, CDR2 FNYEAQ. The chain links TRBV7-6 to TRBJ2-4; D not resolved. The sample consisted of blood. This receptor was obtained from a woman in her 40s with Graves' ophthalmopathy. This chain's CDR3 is CASTALAGLIFNIQYF. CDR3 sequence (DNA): TGTGCCAGCACCGCCCTCGCTGGCTTGATCTTTAACATTCAGTACTTC.